This is a list of T cell receptor beta chains from one sample in a study of shared T cell receptors in the human thymus. Data came from immunoSEQ multiplex PCR; TCRdb stores just in-frame clones and leaves some out. The sample yields over 650,000 clones, around 87% seen once. The same data also went into a second study, on human thymus T cells.

Sequenced: thymocytes. The receptors were gathered from a boy in the first two years of life with a congenital heart defect. Both conserved end residues are trimmed from each CDR3.

V | CDR3
TRBV9 | ASSVGLAGDSYEQY
TRBV9 | ASSGVAGGKNNEQF
TRBV19 | ASSIDKGQEPNQPQH
TRBV28 | ASRAATYEQY
TRBV14 | ASSHLGTGVEKLF
TRBV29-1 | SVDGLGGTEAF
TRBV29-1 | SVDTGTSSNEQF
TRBV28 | ASSSRGTGFSRPNQPQH
TRBV27 | ASSSTKRIYNEQF
TRBV7-8 | ASSLLVGMTNEKLF
TRBV4-3 | ASSQENGQGGNEQF
TRBV11-2 | ASSDRGGSYGYT
TRBV5-1 | ASSGKQGTEQY
TRBV5-1 | ASSHSGRSEAF
TRBV28 | ASSLRGTGYT
TRBV28 | ASSLRVTWSGMAYEQY
TRBV9 | ASSSPGYEQY
TRBV4-1 | ASSQVRAPSSNYGYT
TRBV4-3 | ASSQDRRQQGDEQY
TRBV7-9 | ASSLARSGRYNEQF
TRBV7-2 | ASSSSRDRDHYGYT
TRBV18 | ASSPLPRRSEQF
TRBV2 | ASSEIWTVVKQGAITRMGKLF
TRBV6-5 | ASSMGQGYEQY
TRBV9 | ASSAHNNEQF
TRBV5-4 | ASSHSSLTGGNYGYT
TRBV5-4 | ASSASGLPTDTQY